This T cell receptor (beta chain) was observed in a study of radiation and T cells in renal cell carcinoma. Broader study findings: Sampling covered only about 0.96 g of each tumor.

Method: immunoSEQ multiplex PCR; TCRdb's copy keeps in-frame clones and lacks some. This table has around 13,000 clones, roughly a third appearing once. This CDR3 has 11 amino acids. V shed 1 base and J shed 9 bases, with 4 bases lying between them. Germline V lookup: CDR1 PRHDT, CDR2 FYEKMQ (reference sequence). The treatment was: 15 Gy SBRT to primary tumor, nephrectomy 4 weeks later. By its share, this clone is large. Its antigen is unknown. Sequencing used tumor tissue, obtained from a patient whose treatment included radiotherapy and nephrectomy. This clonotype originated in a man aged 60-69 years with renal cell carcinoma. This sequence joins TRBV13 and TRBJ2-1; no firm D call. CDR3 in amino acids: CASSLEGEQFF. CDR3 in DNA: TGTGCCAGCAGCTTAGAAGGTGAGCAGTTCTTC.